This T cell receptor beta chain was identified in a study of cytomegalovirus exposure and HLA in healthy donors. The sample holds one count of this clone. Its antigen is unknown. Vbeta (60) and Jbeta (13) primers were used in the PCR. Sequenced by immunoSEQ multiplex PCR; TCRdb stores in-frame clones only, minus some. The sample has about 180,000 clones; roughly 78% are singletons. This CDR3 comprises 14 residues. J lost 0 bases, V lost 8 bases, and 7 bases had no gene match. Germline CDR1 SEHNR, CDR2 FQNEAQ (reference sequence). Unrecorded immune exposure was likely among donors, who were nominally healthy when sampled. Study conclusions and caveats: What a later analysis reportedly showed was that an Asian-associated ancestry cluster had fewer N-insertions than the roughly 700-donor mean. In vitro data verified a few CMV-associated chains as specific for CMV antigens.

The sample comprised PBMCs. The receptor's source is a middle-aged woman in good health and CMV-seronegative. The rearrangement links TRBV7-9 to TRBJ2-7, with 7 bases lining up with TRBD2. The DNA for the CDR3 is TGTGCCAGCCGGGGGGAACCTTTCTCCTACGAGCAGTACTTC. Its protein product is CASRGEPFSYEQYF.